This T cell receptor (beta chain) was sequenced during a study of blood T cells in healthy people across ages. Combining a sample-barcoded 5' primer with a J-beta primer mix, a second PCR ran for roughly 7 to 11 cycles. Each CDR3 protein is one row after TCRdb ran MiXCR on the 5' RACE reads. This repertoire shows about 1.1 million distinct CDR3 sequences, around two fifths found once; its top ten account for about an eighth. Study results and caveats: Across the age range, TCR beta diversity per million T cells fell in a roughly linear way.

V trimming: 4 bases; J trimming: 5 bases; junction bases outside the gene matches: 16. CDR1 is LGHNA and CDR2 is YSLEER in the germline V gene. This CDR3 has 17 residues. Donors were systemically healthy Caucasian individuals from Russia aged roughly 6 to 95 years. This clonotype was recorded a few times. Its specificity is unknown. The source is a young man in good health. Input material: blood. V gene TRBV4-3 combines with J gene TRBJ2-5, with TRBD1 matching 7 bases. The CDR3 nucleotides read TGCGCCAGCAGCCTAAGTCAATACTTACAGGGGTTGGAGACCCAGTACTTC. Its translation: CASSLSQYLQGLETQYF.